The sample holds one count of the clone carrying this TCR beta chain. This sample is part of a study of OX40 agonist ivuxolimab in advanced cancers. Trimming took 5 bases from V and 4 from J, leaving 15 bases between them. The CDR3 consists of 15 residues. Germline assignment: CDR1 MNHEY and CDR2 SMNVEV (reference sequence). Assay used: immunoSEQ multiplex PCR; TCRdb lists only in-frame clones, some missing. The sample gives about 63,000 clones, about 90% of which show up once; around 4% is in the top ten. This receptor was taken from an adult with an advanced solid tumor such as melanoma, head and neck, liver or kidney cancer. The gene calls are TRBV27 and TRBJ2-1, with D possibly called TRBD1 or TRBD2 (5 bases each). The sample consisted of CD4+ or CD8+ T cells sorted from blood, taken in a trial of the OX40 agonist ivuxolimab. CDR3 sequence (DNA): TGTGCCAGCAGTGATTCAGGGACCTTATACAATGAGCAGTTCTTC. Translating it yields CASSDSGTLYNEQFF.